Listed here is a single TCR beta chain. Its antigen is not known. The germline gives CDR1 GTSNPN, CDR2 SVGIG (reference sequence). The V end lost 7 bases, the J end lost 5 bases, and 17 bases lay between the germline ends. There are 13 residues in the CDR3. The data were taken from a study of vaccination and CD4 T cells after COVID-19. As to treatment: approximately 11-day PBMC culture with coronavirus spike peptide pools or control peptides (ViraFEST assay). At the Johns Hopkins FTIC core, DNA taken from cultured CD4+ T cells was sequenced by way of the Oncomine TCR Beta short-read assay. TCRdb reprocessed the PCR reads via MiXCR and lists one record per CDR3 protein. Found here are roughly 14,000 distinct CDR3 sequences, 30% to 40% of them singletons; the top ten hold approximately 5.6%.

The source material was CD4+ T cells from blood, cultured in vitro, sampled before SARS-CoV-2 vaccination. The sequence was collected from a human donor who had recovered from COVID-19. The chain has TRBV30 and TRBJ2-5; D is tentatively TRBD1 or TRBD2 (5 bases each). Here the CDR3 DNA reads TGTGCCTTCAGAGAAAGAGGGGTGGAGACCCAGTACTTC. Protein: CAFRERGVETQYF.